This T cell receptor beta chain was recovered during a study of T cells after yellow fever vaccination. As for the study in general: Fractions of limited cellularity were prepared by means of SMART-Seq v4 Ultra Low Input. Regarding the study as a whole: After the booster, over 95% of CD4 and about 90% of CD8 primary-response clones were re-detected.

Trimming took 7 bases from V and 3 from J; bases not matched to a gene: 8. The CDR3 contains 14 residues. The germline V gene has CDR1 SGHRS and CDR2 YFSETQ. MiXCR, run by TCRdb on the 5' RACE reads, gives a single entry per CDR3 protein. Of hundreds of thousands of distinct CDR3 sequences in the sample, roughly 14% were seen once. On this clonotype: Its antigen is unidentified.

The chain is built from TRBV5-1 and TRBJ2-3, with TRBD1 matching 7 bases. This clonotype was sampled from a man aged 25-40 years who received the YFV17D yellow fever vaccine. The material sequenced was PBMCs, taken on the day of the yellow fever booster vaccination. The CDR3 DNA follows: TGCGCCAGCGGCACAGGGGTGGAGACAGATACGCAGTATTTT. Protein product: CASGTGVETDTQYF.